This T cell receptor beta chain was documented in a study of blood T cell repertoires in COVID-19. Overall study: The study drew acute and convalescent COVID-19 samples from the United States, Italy and Spain. From T cells, B-cell-depleted T cells, or PBMCs came the material, which was cDNA or gDNA.

As handled by the study authors: Amplification from reference gene primers served as the basis for estimated nucleated cell counts. Measured with immunoSEQ multiplex PCR; TCRdb has only the in-frame clones, and not every one. V and J calls and clone size are copied from that table; D and trimming were computed from the DNA. There are about 94,000 clones in the sample; roughly 80% occur only once, and 19% lies in the top ten. CDR1 is LGHDT, CDR2 YNNKEL, per germline (reference sequence). There are 15 residues in the CDR3. The V gene lost 4 bases and the J gene lost 5 bases, with 17 bases spanning the gap.

The source is a human donor in a cohort sampled during active COVID-19. Sequenced sample: peripheral blood. This chain links TRBV3-1 (or the pseudogene TRBV3-2) with TRBJ2-5, with TRBD1 as a possible D gene (5 bases). CDR3 DNA sequence: TGTGCCAGCAGCCCGACTGCGACAGTTTCCGAGACCCAGTACTTC. Protein product: CASSPTATVSETQYF.